This TCR beta chain comes out of a study of cytomegalovirus exposure and HLA in healthy donors. Study findings and constraints: An observed cluster of highly shared sequence variants was recorded as a likely sequencing artifact.

CDR1 is GTSNPN and CDR2 is SVGIG in the germline V gene (reference sequence). V lost 4 bases and J 7 bases, leaving 5 bases between the germline ends. The CDR3 runs to 11 residues. In the case of this clone: The antigen remains unidentified.

60 Vbeta and 13 Jbeta primers were used in PCR. Method: immunoSEQ multiplex PCR; TCRdb's copy keeps in-frame clones and lacks some. The sample yields fewer than 75,000 clones, approximately 80% seen once. Sequencing was done on a sample of PBMCs. This TCR came from a man in his thirties or forties in good health and CMV-seronegative. The rearrangement uses TRBV30 and TRBJ1-6, with D perhaps matching TRBD1 (5 bases). The CDR3 sequence is CAWKGNSPLHF. CDR3 in DNA: TGTGCCTGGAAGGGGAATTCACCCCTCCACTTT. The complete variable domain, with remaining parts taken from reference TRBV30 and TRBJ1-6, reads SQTIHQWPATLVQPVGSPLSLECTVEGTSNPNLYWYRQAAGRGLQLLFYSVGIGQISSEVPQNLSASRPQDRQFILSSKKLLLSDSGFYLCAWKGNSPLHFGNGTRLTVT.